This T cell receptor (beta chain) stems from a study of T cell changes during pregnancy in multiple sclerosis. The protocol was immunoSEQ multiplex PCR, while the TCRdb copy is restricted to in-frame clones and leaves out a portion. Among about 24,000 clones listed, around 90% were seen once. This sequence originates from a female donor in good health, enrolled as a control in a pregnancy study. The sequenced sample was CD4+ T cells from peripheral blood mononuclear cells, obtained in the second trimester of pregnancy.

CDR3 in DNA: TGTGCCAGCAGCTTGGGGACTAGCGGGGGGTCCTACGAGCAGTACTTC. Its translation is CASSLGTSGGSYEQYF. The V gene is TRBV7-7, the J gene TRBJ2-7, with 15 nucleotides matching TRBD2. V lost 3 bases, J lost 1 base, and 1 base stayed unmatched. This CDR3 has 16 amino acids. Germline V gene data show CDR1 as SSHAT and CDR2 as FNYEAQ (reference sequence).